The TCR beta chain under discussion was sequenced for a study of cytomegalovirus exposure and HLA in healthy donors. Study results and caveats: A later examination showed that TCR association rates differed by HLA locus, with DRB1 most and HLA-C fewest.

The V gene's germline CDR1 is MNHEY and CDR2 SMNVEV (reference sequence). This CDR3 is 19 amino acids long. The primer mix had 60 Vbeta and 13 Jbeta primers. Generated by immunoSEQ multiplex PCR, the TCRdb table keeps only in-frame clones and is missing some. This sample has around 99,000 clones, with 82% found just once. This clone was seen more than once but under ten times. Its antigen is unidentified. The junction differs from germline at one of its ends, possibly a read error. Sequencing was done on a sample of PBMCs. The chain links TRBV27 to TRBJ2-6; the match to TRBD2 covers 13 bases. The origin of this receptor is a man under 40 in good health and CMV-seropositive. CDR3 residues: CASSRSGTSGAKGANGLTF. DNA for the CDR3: TGTGCCAGCAGCCGATCCGGGACTAGCGGGGCGAAAGGGGCCAACGGCCTGACTTTC.